The 11 T cell receptor beta chains given below trace back to one sample, sequenced in a study of T-cell reconstitution after alpha-beta-depleted transplantation in children. TCRbeta library preparation incorporated unique molecular identifiers. MiXCR, applied by TCRdb to the PCR reads, yields one record per CDR3 protein. This repertoire shows hundreds of thousands of distinct CDR3 sequences, around 23% found once; its top ten account for 11% to 15%. This material consisted of PBMCs, mostly from graft donor cells, taken 360 days after TCRalphabeta/CD19-depleted stem cell transplant. Receptor source: a boy younger than two who had a stem cell transplant for acute myeloid leukemia, so the T cells may come from the graft donor.

This clonotype was observed a few times. The chain recombines TRBV20-1 with TRBJ2-1; the D gene is possibly TRBD1 (6 bases). The CDR3 is 16 amino acids. In germline, CDR1 is DFQATT, CDR2 SNEGSKA (reference sequence). V was clipped by 5 bases and J by 1 base, with 18 bases between them. The CDR3 loop reads CSARTQGSGSYNEQFF. The CDR3 nucleotides read TGCAGTGCTCGGACGCAGGGGTCGGGGTCCTACAATGAGCAGTTCTTC.

The gene calls are TRBV6-5 and TRBJ2-3; TRBD1 is a possible D gene (5 bases). V dropped 4 bases and J dropped 2 bases, with 10 bases sitting between them. The CDR3 length is 14 residues. Germline V CDR1 and CDR2: MNHEY, SVGAGI. CDR3 sequence: CASSSRQSTDTQYF. Written as DNA, the CDR3 is TGTGCCAGCAGTTCTCGACAGTCCACAGATACGCAGTATTTT.

In its sample, this clonotype was seen many times. The chain recombines TRBV25-1 with TRBJ2-5; D is ambiguous. Germline V gene data show CDR1 as MGHDK and CDR2 as SYGVNS. Trimming removed 4 bases from V and 0 bases from J, with 6 bases in between. The CDR3 consists of 13 residues. CDR3 loop: CASSVSDQETQYF. CDR3 sequence (DNA): TGTGCCAGCAGTGTGTCGGACCAAGAGACCCAGTACTTC.

This clonotype was detected a few times. The chain has TRBV29-1 and TRBJ2-7, with 7 positions matching TRBD1. Germline V gene lookup returns CDR1 SQVTM and CDR2 ANQGSEA. This CDR3 region has 13 residues. V trimming: 6 bases; J trimming: 0 bases; junction bases outside the gene matches: 5. The CDR3 sequence: CSVTRDSSYEQYF. The CDR3 DNA reads as TGCAGCGTCACCCGGGACAGCTCCTACGAGCAGTACTTC.

This clonotype was seen ten or more times. The chain recombines TRBV7-2 with TRBJ2-7; either TRBD1 or TRBD2 may fit D (5 bases each). The germline V and J ends were trimmed by 5 bases and 8 bases, with 19 bases remaining between them. This CDR3 contains 14 residues. CDR1 is SGHTA, CDR2 FQGNSA, per germline. This CDR3 is CASSPSSGGSQQYV. CDR3 DNA sequence: TGTGCCAGCAGCCCATCCTCTGGGGGTTCCCAGCAGTACGTC.

This clonotype showed up many times. V usage is TRBV4-3 and J usage is TRBJ2-7; no clear D gene. Germline values: CDR1 LGHNA, CDR2 YSLEER. The CDR3 is made up of 13 amino acids. With 0 bases removed from V and 7 bases from J, the gap between germline ends came to 10 bases. CDR3 in amino acids: CASSQDLGWEQYF. The CDR3, as DNA: TGCGCCAGCAGCCAAGATCTAGGGTGGGAGCAGTACTTC.

This clonotype appeared a few times. This chain connects TRBV27 to TRBJ2-7; D gene unclear. The CDR3 loop spans 16 amino acids. Germline CDR1 is MNHEY and CDR2 is SMNVEV (reference sequence). With 0 bases removed from V and 4 bases from J, the gap between germline ends came to 16 bases. DNA of the CDR3: TGTGCCAGCAGTTTATCGGGGAAAGGGTCTGCGTACGAGCAGTACTTC. Its translation is CASSLSGKGSAYEQYF.

The V and J genes are TRBV5-1 and TRBJ2-5; 8 positions agree with TRBD1. The CDR3 has 15 amino acids. Trimming at V came to 4 bases and at J to 5 bases, leaving 10 bases not matched to a gene. Germline values: CDR1 SGHRS, CDR2 YFSETQ. In DNA, the CDR3 is TGCGCCAGCAGCGTGACAGGGGCCCAATGGGAGACCCAGTACTTC. It codes for CASSVTGAQWETQYF.

About this clonotype: A much larger clone lies a single base off, so this may be a read error. The chain couples TRBV9 to TRBJ2-3, with TRBD2 identical over 11 bases. CDR1 is SGDLS and CDR2 is YYNGEE in the germline V gene. This CDR3 region has 17 residues. V shed 7 bases and J 4 bases; nucleotides not matched to a gene: 14. The CDR3 sequence is CASGAFPTSGGADTQYF. In nucleotides, the CDR3 is TGTGCCAGCGGCGCGTTTCCTACTAGCGGGGGCGCAGATACGCAGTATTTT.

In its sample, this clonotype was seen a few times. The chain links TRBV12-3 or TRBV12-4 to TRBJ2-5; 7 nucleotides align to TRBD2. This CDR3 has 16 amino acids. The junction had 13 bases not matched to a gene; V was cut back by 4 bases and J by 5 bases. The CDR3 DNA sequence: TGTGCCAGCAGTTCAGCTGGCGGGGGAGGAGTGGAGACCCAGTACTTC. This sequence encodes CASSSAGGGGVETQYF.

V gene TRBV5-1 combines with J gene TRBJ2-1; D possibly matches TRBD1 or TRBD2 (5 bases each). The CDR3 runs to 14 residues. The germline CDR1 and CDR2 sequences are SGHRS and YFSETQ. Trimming cost V 0 bases and J 5 bases, with 9 bases left between them. The CDR3 spells CASSLVGANNEQFF. CDR3 DNA sequence: TGCGCCAGCAGCTTGGTCGGGGCTAACAATGAGCAGTTCTTC.